These 17 T cell receptor beta chains originate from one sample sequenced in a study of memory CD8 T cells in hepatitis C reinfection. Time point: pre-reinfection, 55 to 20 weeks before reinfection detection. No in vitro expansion preceded TCR sequencing of the sorted cells. Profiling relied on immunoSEQ multiplex PCR, and the TCRdb table lists in-frame clones only, not all of them. Among approximately 51,000 clones listed, roughly 90% were seen once. Sample: naive CD8+ T cells sorted from blood. The origin of the receptors is a man between 18 and 35 years old with hepatitis C virus infection.

CDR3 in amino acids: CASSSRTPGNTIYF. Written as DNA, the CDR3 is TGTGCCAGCAGTAGCCGGACTCCTGGAAACACCATATATTTT. V and J are TRBV6-5 and TRBJ1-3; D ambiguous. This CDR3 is built from 14 residues. From germline, CDR1 is MNHEY and CDR2 SVGAGI. Between the trimmed V and J ends, which lost 5 bases and 2 bases, there was a span of 10 bases.

V is TRBV2 and J is TRBJ1-2, with 7 bases identical to TRBD1. The J segment lost 4 bases and the V segment lost 8 bases, leaving 10 bases of the junction unmatched. CDR3 length: 14 residues. In germline, CDR1 is SNHLY, CDR2 FYNNEI. The DNA for the CDR3 is TGTGCCAGCCAGCCGGGACAGATGAGCTATGGCTACACCTTC. It yields the protein CASQPGQMSYGYTF.

This clone is a singleton in its sample. The chain recombines TRBV2 with TRBJ2-7; D gene uncertain. The ends were cut back, 7 bases at V and 2 bases at J, with 18 bases in the middle. The CDR3 has 15 residues. Germline V gene sequence: CDR1 SNHLY, CDR2 FYNNEI. CDR3: CASKDNPAVAYEQYV. DNA of the CDR3: TGTGCCAGCAAAGACAATCCAGCAGTCGCCTACGAGCAGTACGTC.

V usage is TRBV5-4 and J usage is TRBJ1-2; no firm D call. The V end lost 2 bases, the J end lost 6 bases, and 11 bases lay between the germline ends. The CDR3 has 13 residues. Germline V CDR1 and CDR2: SGHNT, YYREEE (reference sequence). The CDR3 nucleotides read TGTGCCAGCAGCTTTTCAGTGGAGGATGGCTACACCTTC. Translation: CASSFSVEDGYTF.

This clone was counted a single time. The chain has TRBV5-1 and TRBJ2-2; 7 bases match TRBD2. The CDR3 sequence is 17 residues long. The V gene's germline CDR1 is SGHRS and CDR2 YFSETQ. Trimming took 0 bases from V and 2 from J; bases not matched to a gene: 7. CDR3 residues: CASSLARAGDNTGELFF. The CDR3 DNA is TGCGCCAGCAGCTTGGCCCGGGCGGGGGACAACACCGGGGAGCTGTTTTTT.

The chain employs TRBV4-3 and TRBJ2-1; possible D gene TRBD1, 5 bases. V lost 4 bases and J 8 bases, leaving 12 bases between the germline ends. The CDR3 has 13 residues. Per the germline V gene, CDR1 is LGHNA and CDR2 is YSLEER. The CDR3 nucleotides are TGCGCCAGCAGCCGAGACCAGGGCTATGAGCAGTTCTTC. The encoded protein is CASSRDQGYEQFF.

The J gene is TRBJ2-3, the V gene TRBV5-1; the D is unclear. Germline V gene data show CDR1 as SGHRS and CDR2 as YFSETQ. V gave up 0 bases and J gave up 1 base, with 3 bases separating them. The CDR3 is 13 amino acids. The CDR3 DNA reads TGCGCCAGCAGCTTGGCCGGCACAGATACGCAGTATTTT. Protein: CASSLAGTDTQYF.

The chain is built from TRBV7-9 and TRBJ2-5, with TRBD1 as a possible D gene (6 bases). The end of the DNA is better explained by TRBJ2-7, so the J call may be wrong. This CDR3 contains 16 residues. Germline V gene data show CDR1 as SEHNR and CDR2 as FQNEAQ (reference sequence). The CDR3 protein is CASSLIDTGFGDEQYF. The CDR3 DNA sequence: TGTGCCAGCAGCCTAATAGACACAGGGTTTGGCGACGAGCAGTACTTC.

A single count supports this clone. The chain is built from TRBV6-6 and TRBJ1-4; 10 nucleotides agree with TRBD1. Looked up from germline, CDR1 is MNHNY and CDR2 is SVGAGI (reference sequence). V shed 6 bases and J 10 bases; nucleotides not matched to a gene: 8. The CDR3 totals 14 residues. CDR3 protein: CASSPDRGLVKLFF. CDR3 bases: TGTGCCAGCAGCCCAGACAGGGGGCTTGTAAAACTGTTTTTT.

This rearrangement joins TRBV7-9 to TRBJ2-7, with a possible D match to TRBD2 (5 bases). The CDR3 is made up of 14 amino acids. The V end was cut by 5 bases, the J end by 0 bases, with 11 bases between. Germline V gene data show CDR1 as SEHNR and CDR2 as FQNEAQ (reference sequence). This CDR3 is CASSDSGYSYEQYF. CDR3 in DNA: TGTGCCAGCAGCGATTCGGGATACTCCTACGAGCAGTACTTC.

The genes are TRBV7-9 and TRBJ2-7; possible D gene TRBD2, 7 bases. Between the trimmed V and J ends, which lost 3 bases and 1 base, there was a span of 13 bases. The CDR3 runs to 15 residues. Germline CDR1 SEHNR, CDR2 FQNEAQ (reference sequence). CDR3 DNA sequence: TGTGCCAGCAGCTTCGGGGGGCTACCATCCTACGAGCAGTACTTC. It specifies CASSFGGLPSYEQYF.

This clone was found a few times. CDR3 sequence: CASSYRANNSPLHF. The DNA for the CDR3 is TGTGCCAGCAGTTACCGTGCGAATAATTCACCCCTCCACTTT. The chain joins TRBV6-5 to TRBJ1-6, with D uncertain. The length of the CDR3 is 14 residues. Germline CDR1 is MNHEY and CDR2 is SVGAGI. Between the trimmed V and J ends, which lost 2 bases and 5 bases, there was a span of 7 bases.

In this sample, this clone turned up a few times. This chain connects TRBV2 to TRBJ1-2; D is possibly TRBD1 (6 bases). The CDR3 sequence is 15 residues long. CDR1 and CDR2 from the germline V gene are SNHLY and FYNNEI. Trimming took 4 bases from V and 4 from J, leaving 16 bases between them. CDR3 nucleotide sequence: TGTGCCAGCAGTGCCTCGACAGGCCCCGGCTATGGCTACACCTTC. Amino acid sequence: CASSASTGPGYGYTF.

This sequence joins TRBV5-4 and TRBJ2-5; tentatively, D is TRBD1 (6 bases). The DNA end is more similar to TRBJ2-7, so the J call may be wrong. The CDR3 is 15 residues long. Germline CDR1 and CDR2: SGHNT and YYREEE (reference sequence). The CDR3 loop is CASSLEAGEFYEQYF. In DNA form, the CDR3 reads TGTGCCAGCAGCTTGGAGGCAGGGGAGTTCTACGAGCAGTACTTC.

The chain has TRBV7-6 and TRBJ2-2; 9 nucleotides align to TRBD1. The CDR3 is 15 residues long. In germline, CDR1 is SGHVS, CDR2 FNYEAQ. Trimming at V came to 5 bases and at J to 5 bases, leaving 6 bases not matched to a gene. The CDR3 reads CASSLGTGSTGELFF. CDR3 bases: TGTGCCAGCAGCCTAGGGACAGGGTCGACCGGGGAGCTGTTTTTT.

The gene calls are TRBV6-5 and TRBJ2-6, with 7 bases aligning to TRBD2. The CDR3 is made up of 14 amino acids. Germline V lookup: CDR1 MNHEY, CDR2 SVGAGI. The J segment lost 11 bases and the V segment lost 0 bases, leaving 4 bases of the junction unmatched. CDR3 DNA: TGTGCCAGCAGTTACTCAACTCGGGGGGACGTCCTGACTTTC. Translating it yields CASSYSTRGDVLTF.

The chain uses TRBV7-2 and TRBJ2-1, with 10 bases lining up with TRBD2. The CDR3 is 15 residues long. V dropped 0 bases and J dropped 9; count of bases not matched to a gene: 5. CDR1 and CDR2 (germline): SGHTA, FQGNSA. The CDR3 DNA follows: TGTGCCAGCAGCTTAGCGTCTAGCGGGGGCGCTGAGCAGTTCTTC. It is translated as CASSLASSGGAEQFF. Drawing the rest from reference TRBV7-2 and TRBJ2-1, the complete variable domain is GAGVSQSPSNKVTEKGKDVELRCDPISGHTALYWYRQSLGQGLEFLIYFQGNSAPDKSGLPSDRFSAERTGGSVSTLTIQRTQQEDSAVYLCASSLASSGGAEQFFGPGTRLTVL.